The 31 T cell receptor beta chains below all came from one sample that was sequenced in a study of blood T cell repertoires in COVID-19. Repertoires were generated with immunoSEQ multiplex PCR, while TCRdb's copy carries only in-frame clones and drops some. The data hold approximately 200,000 clones, with around 85% observed a single time. Sample: PBMCs or T cells enriched from blood (not recorded which). These receptors all come from a man aged 35-49 years who had recovered from COVID-19.

This clone was detected a few times. The chain is built from TRBV14 and TRBJ2-7; 9 bases map to TRBD1. CDR3 length equals 14 residues. J was trimmed by 1 base and V by 8 bases; bases with no gene match: 6. CDR1 and CDR2 (germline): SGHDN, FVKESK. The CDR3 nucleotides read TGTGCCAGCGTCCCGGGACAGGGTTCCTACGAGCAGTACTTC. This gives the protein CASVPGQGSYEQYF.

The gene calls are TRBV19 and TRBJ1-1, with TRBD1 as a possible D gene (6 bases). This CDR3 has 12 amino acids. Trimming shortened V by 6 bases and J by 3 bases, and 8 bases separated the two germline ends. Per germline, CDR1 LNHDA and CDR2 SQIVND (reference sequence). The CDR3 DNA sequence: TGTGCCAGTAGACAGGGATACACTGAAGCTTTCTTT. This gives the protein CASRQGYTEAFF.

The chain is built from TRBV5-1 and TRBJ2-5; possible D gene TRBD2, 6 bases. Germline-derived CDR1 and CDR2 are SGHRS and YFSETQ. V was trimmed by 0 bases and J by 5 bases, leaving 11 bases between them. This CDR3 is 14 amino acids long. As DNA, the CDR3 is TGCGCCAGCAGCTTGGGGGGAGGAGGCGAGACCCAGTACTTC. Amino acid sequence: CASSLGGGGETQYF.

The J gene is TRBJ1-1, the V gene TRBV5-1; no definite D call. Trimming removed 4 bases at V and 0 bases at J, with 16 bases between. The CDR3 has 16 residues. Germline V CDR1 and CDR2: SGHRS, YFSETQ. CDR3 coding DNA: TGCGCCAGCAGCGATAGCAGTCCCCGGCTGAACACTGAAGCTTTCTTT. Translation gives CASSDSSPRLNTEAFF.

The V and J genes are TRBV9 and TRBJ2-1, with D possibly TRBD2 on 6 matching bases. The germline V and J ends were trimmed by 3 bases and 8 bases, with 18 bases remaining between them. The germline V gene has CDR1 SGDLS and CDR2 YYNGEE. There are 15 residues in the CDR3. Written as DNA, the CDR3 is TGTGCCAGCAGCGACCTACCCGGCGGGGTTGATGAGCAGTTCTTC. As protein: CASSDLPGGVDEQFF.

This clone was observed once. The chain uses TRBV5-1 and TRBJ2-7; 10 bases agree with TRBD1. The ends lost 4 bases at V and 0 bases at J; junction bases unmatched: 13. The CDR3 is 18 amino acids. Germline CDR1 SGHRS, CDR2 YFSETQ. CDR3 sequence reads: CASSDLPGQGLTSYEQYF. The CDR3, as DNA: TGCGCCAGCAGCGACCTACCGGGACAGGGGCTTACCTCCTACGAGCAGTACTTC. Full variable domain (outside the CDR3, taken from reference TRBV5-1 and TRBJ2-7): KAGVTQTPRYLIKTRGQQVTLSCSPISGHRSVSWYQQTPGQGLQFLFEYFSETQRNKGNFPGRFSGRQFSNSRSEMNVSTLELGDSALYLCASSDLPGQGLTSYEQYFGPGTRLTVT.

The chain carries TRBV5-1 and TRBJ1-4; tentatively, D is TRBD1 (5 bases). Germline V gene lookup returns CDR1 SGHRS and CDR2 YFSETQ. The CDR3 runs to 15 residues. The V end lost 6 bases, the J end lost 4 bases, and 16 bases lay between the germline ends. The CDR3 reads CASTPGGGVNEKLFF. CDR3 in DNA: TGCGCCAGCACCCCCGGGGGAGGAGTTAATGAAAAACTGTTTTTT. Based on the CDR3 plus reference TRBV5-1 and TRBJ1-4, the full variable domain is KAGVTQTPRYLIKTRGQQVTLSCSPISGHRSVSWYQQTPGQGLQFLFEYFSETQRNKGNFPGRFSGRQFSNSRSEMNVSTLELGDSALYLCASTPGGGVNEKLFFGSGTQLSVL.

The table lists this clone with a count of one. The sample carries other DNA sequences with the same CDR3. This sequence joins TRBV5-1 and TRBJ2-1; TRBD2 agrees at 9 bases. V lost 4 bases to trimming and J lost 5 bases; unmatched junction nucleotides: 7. Germline lookup yields CDR1 SGHRS and CDR2 YFSETQ. This CDR3 spans 15 amino acids. The CDR3 region has the DNA TGCGCCAGCAGCCCCTTAGCGGGAGCGAACAATGAGCAGTTCTTC. Translated: CASSPLAGANNEQFF.

The genes are TRBV18 and TRBJ1-1, with 8 bases matching TRBD1. This CDR3 region has 12 residues. Looked up from germline, CDR1 is KGHSH and CDR2 is LQKENI. The V segment lost 8 bases and the J segment 8 bases; nucleotides outside the gene matches: 7. The CDR3 protein is CASTTDRGEAFF. The CDR3 DNA reads TGTGCCAGCACCACTGACAGGGGCGAAGCTTTCTTT.

V is TRBV6-1 and J is TRBJ1-2; 7 nucleotides match TRBD1. Trimming at V came to 3 bases and at J to 4 bases, leaving 8 bases not matched to a gene. This CDR3 has 15 residues. The V gene's germline CDR1 is MNHNS and CDR2 SASEGT. CDR3 bases: TGTGCCAGCAGTGAGATGGCCGGGACAGTCTATGGCTACACCTTC. As protein: CASSEMAGTVYGYTF.

This clone was observed a single time. This chain joins TRBV28 and TRBJ2-1; TRBD2 aligns across 7 bases. V lost 3 bases and J lost 9; bases outside the gene matches: 5. Germline CDR1 reads MDHEN; CDR2 reads SYDVKM. The CDR3 sequence is 13 residues long. The CDR3 nucleotides are TGTGCCAGCAGTTTCGCAGGGAGGGGTGAGCAGTTCTTC. Encoded protein: CASSFAGRGEQFF.

The rearrangement uses TRBV11-3 and TRBJ2-1; D is perhaps TRBD1 (6 bases). Germline CDR1 is SGHNT and CDR2 is YENEEA. V was trimmed by 0 bases and J by 4 bases, leaving 10 bases between them. The CDR3 has 15 residues. This CDR3 is CASSLDPGQYNEQFF. The DNA for the CDR3 is TGTGCCAGCAGCTTAGATCCGGGACAATACAATGAGCAGTTCTTC. The variable domain in full, completed from reference TRBV11-3 and TRBJ2-1, reads EAGVVQSPRYKIIEKKQPVAFWCNPISGHNTLYWYLQNLGQGPELLIRYENEEAVDDSQLPKDRFSAERLKGVDSTLKIQPAELGDSAVYLCASSLDPGQYNEQFFGPGTRLTVL.

Only one count was recorded for this clone. J is TRBJ2-3 and V is TRBV5-6; D call uncertain. The CDR3 extends over 11 amino acids. CDR1 and CDR2 (germline): SGHDT, YYEEEE. V was clipped by 4 bases and J by 2 bases, with 2 bases between them. Here the CDR3 DNA reads TGTGCCAGCAGCCTCACAGATACGCAGTATTTT. This translates into CASSLTDTQYF. Complete variable domain (other parts from reference TRBV5-6 and TRBJ2-3): DAGVTQSPTHLIKTRGQQVTLRCSPKSGHDTVSWYQQALGQGPQFIFQYYEEEERQRGNFPDRFSGHQFPNYSSELNVNALLLGDSALYLCASSLTDTQYFGPGTRLTVL.

The rearrangement uses TRBV19 and TRBJ1-2; D may be TRBD1 (5 bases). This CDR3 is built from 11 residues. Trimming took off 8 bases at V and 8 bases at J, with 12 bases between the two ends. Looked up from germline, CDR1 is LNHDA and CDR2 is SQIVND (reference sequence). CDR3 residues: CASRQGNGYTF. The CDR3, as DNA: TGTGCCAGTCGGCAGGGAAACGGCTACACCTTC.

The V and J genes are TRBV7-2 and TRBJ2-7; TRBD2 matches at 7 bases. The J segment lost 5 bases and the V segment lost 5 bases, leaving 9 bases of the junction unmatched. The germline V gene has CDR1 SGHTA and CDR2 FQGNSA. The CDR3 loop spans 14 amino acids. Here the CDR3 DNA reads TGTGCCAGCAGCATAGGACTAGGTTTTAACGAGCAGTACTTC. Protein sequence: CASSIGLGFNEQYF.

The chain combines TRBV4-1 with TRBJ1-1; a possible D gene is TRBD1 (6 bases). The V gene's germline CDR1 is MGHRA and CDR2 YSYEKL. Trimming removed 3 bases from V and 5 bases from J, with 16 bases in between. The CDR3 consists of 15 residues. This chain's CDR3 is CASSHPGGRVTEAFF. The CDR3 DNA sequence: TGCGCCAGCAGCCACCCGGGGGGGCGCGTAACTGAAGCTTTCTTT.

The V call is TRBV6-2 or TRBV6-3, the J call TRBJ1-4; D is undetermined. Trimming stripped 5 bases from V and 6 bases from J, with 7 bases between. The germline V gene encodes CDR1 MNHEY and CDR2 SVGEGT. CDR3 length equals 12 residues. The CDR3 sequence: CASSPVDEKLFF. The CDR3 nucleotides read TGTGCCAGCAGTCCGGTAGATGAAAAACTGTTTTTT.

The chain has TRBV27 and TRBJ1-1; 8 bases align to TRBD1. CDR3 length: 16 residues. CDR1 is MNHEY, CDR2 SMNVEV, per germline (reference sequence). V lost 5 bases, J lost 1 base, and 9 bases stayed unmatched. The CDR3 protein is CASSRQGAFRNTEAFF. The CDR3 coding sequence is TGTGCCAGCAGTCGGCAGGGGGCATTTCGGAACACTGAAGCTTTCTTT.

The chain recombines TRBV29-1 with TRBJ2-5; perhaps TRBD1 as D (8 bases). The V end was cut by 2 bases, the J end by 12 bases, with 16 bases between. This CDR3 spans 12 amino acids. The germline V gene encodes CDR1 SQVTM and CDR2 ANQGSEA. The CDR3 DNA sequence: TGCAGCGTTGAAACGGACAGGGAGGGGGAGTACTTC. Translating it yields CSVETDREGEYF. Supplemented by reference TRBV29-1 and TRBJ2-5, the full variable domain reads SAVISQKPSRDICQRGTSLTIQCQVDSQVTMMFWYRQQPGQSLTLIATANQGSEATYESGFVIDKFPISRPNLTFSTLTVSNMSPEDSSIYLCSVETDREGEYFGPGTRLLVL.

This chain uses TRBV10-2 with TRBJ1-4, with TRBD1 identical over 7 bases. The germline gives CDR1 WSHSY, CDR2 SAAADI. Trimming at V came to 7 bases and at J to 0 bases, leaving 2 bases not matched to a gene. The length of the CDR3 is 14 residues. The CDR3 DNA sequence: TGCGCCAGCACCGACAGGGCAACTAATGAAAAACTGTTTTTT. Translating gives CASTDRATNEKLFF.

The chain joins TRBV18 to TRBJ2-2; tentatively, D is TRBD2 (5 bases). CDR1 KGHSH and CDR2 LQKENI come from the germline V gene. V was shortened by 1 base and J by 7 bases, with 7 bases between the two germline ends. The CDR3 runs to 13 residues. CDR3 in amino acids: CASSPRRDGELFF. The CDR3 coding sequence is TGTGCCAGCTCACCACGACGGGACGGGGAGCTGTTTTTT.

The rearrangement links TRBV28 to TRBJ2-5; D uncertain. The ends were cut back, 7 bases at V and 5 bases at J, with 26 bases in the middle. Germline V CDR1 and CDR2: MDHEN, SYDVKM. The CDR3 runs 17 residues. In nucleotides, the CDR3 is TGTGCCAGCACCAATACCCGATACGGCAGAGGTGGGGAGACCCAGTACTTC. Its protein product is CASTNTRYGRGGETQYF.

The CDR3 reads CASSMGGGAFYGYTF. CDR3 in DNA: TGTGCCAGTAGTATGGGTGGGGGCGCTTTCTATGGCTACACCTTC. The V call is TRBV19, the J call TRBJ1-2, with TRBD1 as a possible D gene (6 bases). The germline V gene has CDR1 LNHDA and CDR2 SQIVND (reference sequence). V lost 3 bases and J 4 bases, leaving 15 bases between the germline ends. The CDR3 is made up of 15 amino acids. Full variable domain (missing parts from reference TRBV19 and TRBJ1-2): DGGITQSPKYLFRKEGQNVTLSCEQNLNHDAMYWYRQDPGQGLRLIYYSQIVNDFQKGDIAEGYSVSREKKESFPLTVTSAQKNPTAFYLCASSMGGGAFYGYTFGSGTRLTVV.

The rearrangement links TRBV7-3 to TRBJ2-3, with 8 bases aligning to TRBD2. The CDR3 contains 16 residues. Trimming at V came to 5 bases and at J to 4 bases, leaving 11 bases not matched to a gene. Germline V gene lookup returns CDR1 SGHTA and CDR2 FQGTGA. CDR3 nucleotide sequence: TGTGCCAGCAGCGTAGACAGAGCGGGAGTCTCAGATACGCAGTATTTT. Translated, it gives CASSVDRAGVSDTQYF.

This clone has only one observation. The CDR3 protein is CASSQSAGKYGYTF. CDR3 sequence (DNA): TGTGCCAGCTCACAAAGCGCGGGGAAATATGGCTACACCTTC. This chain connects TRBV18 to TRBJ1-2; D unclear. Looked up from germline, CDR1 is KGHSH and CDR2 is LQKENI. The length of the CDR3 is 14 residues. V lost 4 bases and J lost 5, with 14 bases in between.

V and J are TRBV11-2 and TRBJ2-7; D not certain. Per germline, CDR1 SGHAT and CDR2 FQNNGV. The CDR3 is 15 residues long. V was pared by 3 bases and J by 1 base, with 13 bases between. In DNA, the CDR3 is TGTGCCAGCAGCTTTCGAACTACCGAGTCCTACGAGCAGTACTTC. Protein product: CASSFRTTESYEQYF. The entire variable domain, with the rest obtained from reference TRBV11-2 and TRBJ2-7, is as follows: EAGVAQSPRYKIIEKRQSVAFWCNPISGHATLYWYQQILGQGPKLLIQFQNNGVVDDSQLPKDRFSAERLKGVDSTLKIQPAKLEDSAVYLCASSFRTTESYEQYFGPGTRLTVT.

The chain combines TRBV28 with TRBJ2-2; D perhaps matches TRBD1 (6 bases). V lost 8 bases, J lost 0 bases, and 16 bases lay in between. CDR3 length: 16 residues. Germline values: CDR1 MDHEN, CDR2 SYDVKM. CDR3 loop: CASLMEGQPNTGELFF. CDR3 DNA: TGTGCCAGCTTAATGGAAGGACAGCCGAACACCGGGGAGCTGTTTTTT.

The chain links TRBV21-1 to TRBJ1-1; the table names TRBD1, a call not compared with the DNA. TRBV21-1 is flagged as a pseudogene. The CDR3 length is 12 residues. The CDR3 reads CASSPQGNEAFF. The CDR3 coding sequence is TGTGCCAGCAGCCCACAGGGGAATGAAGCTTTCTTT.

The V call is TRBV11-3, the J call TRBJ1-1; 10 bases map to TRBD1. Looked up from germline, CDR1 is SGHNT and CDR2 is YENEEA. The CDR3 is 17 residues long. V trimming: 5 bases; J trimming: 1 base; junction bases outside the gene matches: 10. CDR3 amino acids: CASSLYTGQGQNTEAFF. CDR3 sequence (DNA): TGTGCCAGCAGCCTATACACGGGACAGGGGCAGAACACTGAAGCTTTCTTT.

The CDR3 here is CASSSDFSEAFF. CDR3 coding DNA: TGTGCCAGCAGTTCGGACTTTTCTGAAGCTTTCTTT. This chain connects TRBV12-3 or TRBV12-4 to TRBJ1-1; D remains ambiguous. The CDR3 runs 12 residues. Trimming took 4 bases from V and 6 from J, leaving 9 bases between them.

The chain employs TRBV7-2 and TRBJ2-1, with 7 bases lining up with TRBD2. The CDR3 length is 16 residues. Germline V gene sequence: CDR1 SGHTA, CDR2 FQGNSA. Trimming took 5 bases from V and 7 from J; bases not matched to a gene: 14. CDR3 coding DNA: TGTGCCAGCAGCCCCCAACCTAGCGGCCGCTATAATGAGCAGTTCTTC. Translation: CASSPQPSGRYNEQFF.